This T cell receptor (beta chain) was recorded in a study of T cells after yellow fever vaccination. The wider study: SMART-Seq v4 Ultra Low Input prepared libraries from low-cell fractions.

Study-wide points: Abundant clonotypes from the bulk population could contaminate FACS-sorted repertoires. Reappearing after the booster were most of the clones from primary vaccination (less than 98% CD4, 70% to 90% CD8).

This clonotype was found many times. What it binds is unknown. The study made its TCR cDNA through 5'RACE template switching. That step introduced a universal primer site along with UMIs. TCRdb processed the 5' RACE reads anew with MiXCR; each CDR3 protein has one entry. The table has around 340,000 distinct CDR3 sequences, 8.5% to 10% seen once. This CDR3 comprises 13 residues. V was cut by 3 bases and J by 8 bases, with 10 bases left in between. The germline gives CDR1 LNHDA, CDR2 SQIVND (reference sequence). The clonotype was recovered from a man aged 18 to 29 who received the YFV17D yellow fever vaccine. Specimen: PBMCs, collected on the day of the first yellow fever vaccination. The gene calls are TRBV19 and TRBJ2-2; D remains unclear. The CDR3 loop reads CASSIGSRGELFF. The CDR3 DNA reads TGTGCCAGTAGTATCGGTAGCCGTGGGGAGCTGTTTTTT. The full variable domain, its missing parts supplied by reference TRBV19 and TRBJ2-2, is DGGITQSPKYLFRKEGQNVTLSCEQNLNHDAMYWYRQDPGQGLRLIYYSQIVNDFQKGDIAEGYSVSREKKESFPLTVTSAQKNPTAFYLCASSIGSRGELFFGEGSRLTVL.